This TCR beta chain originates from a study of vaccination and CD4 T cells after COVID-19. On the study more broadly: Convalescent donors: six male, four female; seven Caucasian, two Asian, one multiracial, two Hispanic. Taking of post-vaccine samples occurred a median around 72 days after dose two (range 14 to 241).

Sample treatment: roughly 11-day PBMC culture with coronavirus spike peptide pools or control peptides (ViraFEST assay). This CDR3 is 13 amino acids long. V was cut by 4 bases and J by 4 bases, with 10 bases left in between. In germline, CDR1 is MNHEY, CDR2 SVGEGT. Of note for this clonotype: Its antigen remains unidentified.

Cultured CD4+ T cell DNA was sequenced using the Oncomine TCR Beta short-read assay. A single record per CDR3 protein comes from TCRdb applying MiXCR to the PCR reads. In the table there are around 15,000 distinct CDR3 sequences, about two fifths of which are singletons. The TCR originated in a human donor who had recovered from COVID-19. The chain combines TRBV6-2 or TRBV6-3 with TRBJ1-2; D not resolved. The source material was CD4+ T cells from blood, cultured in vitro, sampled after SARS-CoV-2 vaccination. DNA for the CDR3: TGTGCCAGCAGTTGGGGAGTCGGCTATGGCTACACCTTC. Translated, it gives CASSWGVGYGYTF.